This T cell receptor (beta chain) was retrieved from a study of Tregs in tolerant kidney transplant recipients. About this clone itself: Its antigen remains unknown.

General study results and limits: The small number of patients limits these findings pending further validation. Expanding Tregs on activated donor B cells appeared to best identify donor-specific TCRbeta clones. No direct test of biological reproducibility was done here.

Unstimulated regulatory T cells (CD4+CD25+CD127-), CD4+CD25- non-regulatory cells, CD4 and CD8 cells were FACS-sorted from thawed PBMCs. Sequencing used immunoSEQ multiplex PCR; TCRdb keeps in-frame clones, though not all of them. The data show some 250,000 clones, roughly 80% seen once. The CDR3 is 14 residues long. After removal of 2 bases from V and 1 base from J, the junction contained 5 bases not matched to a gene. Germline CDR1 GTSNPN, CDR2 SVGIG (reference sequence). The chain links TRBV30 to TRBJ2-7; 7 bases align to TRBD2. This TCR was recovered from a human donor in good health. The sequenced material came from CD4+ T cells from blood. CDR3 in DNA: TGTGCCTGGAGTTTAGGGGAGGGTTCCTACGAGCAGTACTTC. Its translation: CAWSLGEGSYEQYF.